Below, one T cell receptor beta chain is given with its context. From blood CD8+ and CD4+ T cells, TCR beta sequences were generated. Controls matched for age and sex were healthy donors. This specimen comes from a study of CD8 T cells in Susac syndrome. After extraction with the RNeasy kit, roughly 0.45 to 1 ug of the RNA was reverse transcribed using random hexamers. TCRdb reanalysed the immunoSEQ multiplex PCR reads using MiXCR and keeps one entry per CDR3 protein. In the table there are about 110,000 distinct CDR3 sequences, about 96% of which are singletons. This CDR3 is 12 amino acids long. The germline V gene encodes CDR1 SQVTM and CDR2 ANQGSEA. Trimming pared 4 bases from V and 3 bases from J, leaving 8 bases between.

The sequencing sample was made of CD4+ T cells from PBMCs. This receptor was identified in a human donor in good health. This chain joins TRBV29-1 and TRBJ2-3; D is undetermined. CDR3 nucleotide sequence: TGCAGCGTTGTAGTCCCTACAGATACGCAGTATTTT. Translating it yields CSVVVPTDTQYF.